This T cell receptor (beta chain) was identified during a study of blood T cell repertoires in COVID-19. At the level of the study: Samples representing acute and convalescent COVID-19 were sourced from the United States, Italy and Spain. Sample material is recorded as cDNA or gDNA derived from T cells, B-cell-depleted T cells, or PBMCs.

V was pared by 1 base and J by 9 bases, with 22 bases between. CDR1 and CDR2 from the germline V gene are MGHRA and YSYEKL. This CDR3 comprises 18 residues. Original data processing: Amplification with reference gene primers provided the estimates of nucleated cell counts. Repertoires were generated with immunoSEQ multiplex PCR, while TCRdb's copy carries only in-frame clones and drops some. That table supplies the V and J calls and clone size; D and trimming were determined from the DNA. The sample carries about 250,000 clones, roughly 89% recorded once. The specimen was peripheral blood. This chain connects TRBV4-1 to TRBJ1-6, with D maybe TRBD1 (6 bases). The sequence was obtained from a woman aged 40-49 years who had recovered from COVID-19. The DNA for the CDR3 is TGCGCCAGCAGCCAAGGTCACCCACAGGGATACCCCATTTCACCCCTCCACTTT. Amino acids: CASSQGHPQGYPISPLHF.